A single sample gave rise to the 23 T cell receptor beta chains below, sequenced in a study of blood T cell repertoires in COVID-19. Measured with immunoSEQ multiplex PCR; TCRdb has only the in-frame clones, and not every one. The data hold 60,000 to 85,000 clones, with 75% observed a single time. The sequenced sample was peripheral blood. These receptors were taken from a man between 65 and 85 years old with acute or convalescent COVID-19.

This clone was counted a single time. The chain carries TRBV12-3 or TRBV12-4 and TRBJ1-6; the match to TRBD1 covers 8 bases. With V trimmed by 7 bases and J by 8 bases, 4 bases remained unmatched. The CDR3 contains 13 residues. CDR3 nucleotide sequence: TGTGCCAGCAAAACGACAGGGGATTCACCCCTCCACTTT. Residues: CASKTTGDSPLHF.

The sample holds a few counts of this clone. The CDR3 protein is CASSPPYVDTQYF. Here the CDR3 DNA reads TGTGCCAGCAGTCCCCCTTATGTAGATACGCAGTATTTT. The J gene is TRBJ2-3, the V gene TRBV28, with D hard to call. Germline V lookup: CDR1 MDHEN, CDR2 SYDVKM. V shed 5 bases and J shed 5 bases, with 11 bases lying between them. This CDR3 has 13 residues.

In this sample, this clone turned up a few times. The rearrangement uses TRBV5-1 and TRBJ2-5; TRBD2 is a possible D gene (5 bases). This CDR3 is 15 amino acids long. With 3 bases removed from V and 5 bases from J, the gap between germline ends came to 17 bases. CDR1 is SGHRS and CDR2 is YFSETQ in the germline V gene. The CDR3 DNA reads as TGCGCCAGCAGCTCGGACGCTACCTGGAGGGAGACCCAGTACTTC. This encodes CASSSDATWRETQYF.

The rearrangement links TRBV5-8 to TRBJ1-1; 7 bases are a match to TRBD1. Germline assignment: CDR1 SGHTS and CDR2 YDEGEE. Losses at the gene ends were 2 bases for V and 1 base for J; bases not matched to a gene: 2. The CDR3 extends over 14 amino acids. CDR3 bases: TGTGCCAGCAGCTTTGACAGGGCGAACACTGAAGCTTTCTTT. As protein: CASSFDRANTEAFF.

This clone has just a few counts. The chain uses TRBV28 and TRBJ2-1; 10 bases map to TRBD2. The trim removed 6 bases at V and 4 bases at J, leaving 6 bases unmatched. Germline CDR1 MDHEN, CDR2 SYDVKM. The CDR3 is 15 amino acids. This chain's CDR3 is CASSLGTSAYNEQFF. CDR3 DNA sequence: TGTGCCAGCAGCCTCGGGACTAGCGCGTACAATGAGCAGTTCTTC. Looking up the rest from reference TRBV28 and TRBJ2-1 gives the full variable domain: DVKVTQSSRYLVKRTGEKVFLECVQDMDHENMFWYRQDPGLGLRLIYFSYDVKMKEKGDIPEGYSVSREKKERFSLILESASTNQTSMYLCASSLGTSAYNEQFFGPGTRLTVL.

The chain has TRBV7-2 and TRBJ2-7; D unclear. Between the trimmed V and J ends, which lost 2 bases and 3 bases, there was a span of 8 bases. Germline V gives CDR1 SGHTA, CDR2 FQGNSA. CDR3 length: 13 residues. Here the CDR3 reads CASSLYPGYEQYF. CDR3 in DNA: TGTGCCAGCAGCTTATATCCGGGCTACGAGCAGTACTTC.

The V gene is TRBV27, the J gene TRBJ1-2; TRBD1 matches 12 bases. The CDR3 is 16 amino acids. The V and J ends lost 3 bases and 5 bases, in that order; junction bases with no gene match: 7. Germline values: CDR1 MNHEY, CDR2 SMNVEV (reference sequence). The CDR3 loop is CASSFMGQGAGYGYTF. In DNA form, the CDR3 reads TGTGCCAGCAGTTTTATGGGACAGGGGGCAGGGTATGGCTACACCTTC.

The chain has TRBV12-3 or TRBV12-4 and TRBJ2-1; D gene unclear. The CDR3 is 11 residues long. Between the trimmed V and J ends, which lost 6 bases and 10 bases, there was a span of 10 bases. The CDR3 DNA reads as TGTGCCAGCAGCCGCCGACTCGAGCAGTTCTTC. Protein product: CASSRRLEQFF.

The rearrangement uses TRBV20-1 and TRBJ1-2; D is unclear. The CDR3 contains 11 residues. V lost 0 bases to trimming and J lost 7 bases, with 6 bases between them. Germline V gene lookup returns CDR1 DFQATT and CDR2 SNEGSKA (reference sequence). This CDR3 is CSARDFSGYTF. CDR3 in DNA: TGCAGTGCTAGAGATTTCAGTGGCTACACCTTC.

The rearrangement uses TRBV7-3 and TRBJ2-7; 9 bases line up with TRBD1. Losses at the gene ends were 4 bases for V and 5 bases for J; bases not matched to a gene: 3. The germline V gene encodes CDR1 SGHTA and CDR2 FQGTGA. This CDR3 region has 13 residues. CDR3 in DNA: TGTGCCAGCAGCTCGGACAGGGGAAACGAGCAGTACTTC. This gives the protein CASSSDRGNEQYF.

The chain uses TRBV20-1 and TRBJ2-1; TRBD2 agrees at 7 bases. Germline CDR1 and CDR2: DFQATT and SNEGSKA (reference sequence). This CDR3 spans 10 amino acids. The V segment lost 6 bases and the J segment 7 bases; nucleotides outside the gene matches: 0. CDR3 sequence (DNA): TGCAGTGCGGGAGGGAATGAGCAGTTCTTC. It encodes CSAGGNEQFF.

As concerns this clone: Other DNA sequences in the same sample also yield this CDR3. The rearrangement joins TRBV12-3 or TRBV12-4 to TRBJ2-1; unclear D gene. The CDR3 is 11 residues long. Trimming shortened V by 6 bases and J by 3 bases, and 3 bases separated the two germline ends. CDR3 DNA sequence: TGTGCCAGCAGCCTCTACAATGAGCAGTTCTTC. As protein: CASSLYNEQFF.

The V gene is TRBV7-8, the J gene TRBJ2-1, with 13 bases lining up with TRBD2. CDR3 length equals 15 residues. After removal of 4 bases from V and 8 bases from J, the junction contained 5 bases not matched to a gene. CDR1 SGHVS and CDR2 FQNEAQ come from the germline V gene. This chain's CDR3 is CASSWTSGSRYEQFF. CDR3 nucleotides: TGTGCCAGCAGCTGGACTAGCGGGAGTCGCTATGAGCAGTTCTTC.

The chain combines TRBV9 with TRBJ2-2; TRBD2 matches 8 bases. This CDR3 spans 14 amino acids. V was pared by 7 bases and J by 5 bases, with 7 bases of the junction left unmatched. Germline CDR1 and CDR2: SGDLS and YYNGEE. As DNA, the CDR3 is TGTGCCAGCCGGGGGGGAAGTACGACCGGGGAGCTGTTTTTT. Protein: CASRGGSTTGELFF.

The count of this clone is one. The CDR3 DNA follows: TGTGCCAGCCCCCCCGAGGTAGGGGGATCCTACGAGCAGTACTTC. It specifies CASPPEVGGSYEQYF. The chain joins TRBV2 to TRBJ2-7; maybe TRBD1 (6 bases). Trimming cost V 8 bases and J 1 base, with 18 bases left between them. The CDR3 is 15 amino acids. Per germline, CDR1 SNHLY and CDR2 FYNNEI. The entire variable domain, with the rest obtained from reference TRBV2 and TRBJ2-7, is as follows: EPEVTQTPSHQVTQMGQEVILRCVPISNHLYFYWYRQILGQKVEFLVSFYNNEISEKSEIFDDQFSVERPDGSNFTLKIRSTKLEDSAMYFCASPPEVGGSYEQYFGPGTRLTVT.

V usage is TRBV13 and J usage is TRBJ2-1; 11 bases are shared with TRBD2. The V and J ends lost 1 base and 7 bases, in that order; junction bases with no gene match: 12. The CDR3 is made up of 18 amino acids. Germline lookup yields CDR1 PRHDT and CDR2 FYEKMQ (reference sequence). The CDR3 bases are TGTGCCAGCAGCTTAGAGGTAGTTAGCGGGAGGGCCCTAAATGAGCAGTTCTTC. It yields the protein CASSLEVVSGRALNEQFF.

CDR3 nucleotides: TGCGCCAGCAGCCCGGGACAGCGCACAGATACGCAGTATTTT. Its translation is CASSPGQRTDTQYF. The chain combines TRBV5-1 with TRBJ2-3; TRBD1 matches at 7 bases. V dropped 4 bases and J dropped 1; count of bases not matched to a gene: 3. The germline V gene encodes CDR1 SGHRS and CDR2 YFSETQ. The CDR3 loop spans 14 amino acids.

As for this clone: Sequence at one end of the junction differs from germline and may be a read error. This chain uses TRBV10-2 with TRBJ1-4, with a weak D call TRBD1 (6 bases). The CDR3 is made up of 13 amino acids. Germline V CDR1 and CDR2: WSHSY, SAAADI. The DNA of the CDR3 is TGCGCCAGCACGCGGGGGGCTAAAGAAAAACTGTTTTTT. It translates to CASTRGAKEKLFF.

V is TRBV19 and J is TRBJ2-7; D may be TRBD2 (5 bases). Between the trimmed V and J ends, which lost 3 bases and 5 bases, there was a span of 5 bases. Germline V gene sequence: CDR1 LNHDA, CDR2 SQIVND (reference sequence). CDR3 length: 11 residues. The CDR3 spells CASSISDEQYF. For the CDR3, the DNA is TGTGCCAGTAGTATTAGCGACGAGCAGTACTTC.

This clone was detected a few times. This chain links TRBV7-2 with TRBJ2-3, with no clear D. The CDR3 is 13 residues long. Germline CDR1 and CDR2: SGHTA and FQGNSA. V was pared by 1 base and J by 3 bases, with 5 bases between. The CDR3 sequence is CASSLGPTDTQYF. The CDR3 DNA reads TGTGCCAGCAGCTTAGGGCCAACAGATACGCAGTATTTT.

Only one count was recorded for this clone. The rearrangement uses TRBV18 and TRBJ2-7; D perhaps matches TRBD2 (5 bases). CDR1 KGHSH and CDR2 LQKENI come from the germline V gene. Trimming removed 6 bases at V and 0 bases at J, with 9 bases between. The CDR3 totals 13 residues. The CDR3 region is CASSEGGSYEQYF. DNA of the CDR3: TGTGCCAGCTCCGAAGGAGGCTCCTACGAGCAGTACTTC.

There are a few counts of this clone. V and J are TRBV9 and TRBJ1-5, with D uncertain. Germline CDR1 reads SGDLS; CDR2 reads YYNGEE. Trimming shortened V by 4 bases and J by 6 bases, and 11 bases separated the two germline ends. The CDR3 extends over 13 amino acids. The CDR3 is CASSPAGGQPQHF. In DNA, the CDR3 is TGTGCCAGCAGCCCCGCCGGAGGTCAGCCCCAGCATTTT.

This chain links TRBV6-5 with TRBJ2-7, with D maybe TRBD2 (6 bases). CDR3 length: 13 residues. In germline, CDR1 is MNHEY, CDR2 SVGAGI. Between the trimmed V and J ends, which lost 7 bases and 5 bases, there was a span of 15 bases. CDR3 protein: CASITPGSDEQYF. The CDR3 region has the DNA TGTGCCAGCATTACTCCCGGGAGCGACGAGCAGTACTTC.